This note documents a single T cell receptor (beta chain) sequence. Its target is not known. Other DNA sequences in the sample encode the same CDR3. The data are from a study of shared clonotypes between healthy human individuals. At the level of the study: Used for every donor were three CD4 naive, three CD4 memory, two CD8 naive and one CD8 memory plate.

The study's findings and limits: Among non-shared clonotypes, generation probabilities were lower than among those shared by all four donors.

Terminally differentiated effector memory CD45RA+ cells were left out of the naive CD8 fraction, which was CD45RO-negative and positively selected for CCR7. Deep-level assay runs were performed. Every subset had its genomic DNA shared out evenly among several immunoSEQ plates. Profiled with immunoSEQ multiplex PCR; TCRdb holds only in-frame clones, not every one. Of 2 million or so clones listed, about 95% are singletons. Germline lookup yields CDR1 PRHDT and CDR2 FYEKMQ (reference sequence). The CDR3 runs to 13 residues. V dropped 0 bases and J dropped 3 bases, with 6 bases sitting between them. The chain has TRBV13 and TRBJ2-7, with D tentatively TRBD1 (5 bases). This clonotype originated in a man aged 18 to 29 in good health. The source material was naive CD8+ T cells sorted from blood. The CDR3 here is CASSLGRGYEQYF. CDR3 nucleotide sequence: TGTGCCAGCAGCTTAGGAAGGGGCTACGAGCAGTACTTC.